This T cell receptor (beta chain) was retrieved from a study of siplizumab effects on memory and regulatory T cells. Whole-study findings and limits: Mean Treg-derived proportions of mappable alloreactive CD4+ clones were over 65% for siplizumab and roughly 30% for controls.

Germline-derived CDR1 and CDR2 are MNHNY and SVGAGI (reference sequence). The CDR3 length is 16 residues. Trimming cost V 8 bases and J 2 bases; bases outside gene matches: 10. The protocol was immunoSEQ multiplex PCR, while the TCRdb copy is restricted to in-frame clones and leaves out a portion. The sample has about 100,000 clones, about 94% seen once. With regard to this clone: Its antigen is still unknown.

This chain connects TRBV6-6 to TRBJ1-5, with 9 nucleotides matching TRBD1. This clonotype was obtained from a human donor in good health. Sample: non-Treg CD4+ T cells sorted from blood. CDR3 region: CASGSRDRDGNQPQHF. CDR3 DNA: TGTGCCAGCGGGTCCCGGGACAGGGACGGCAATCAGCCCCAGCATTTT.